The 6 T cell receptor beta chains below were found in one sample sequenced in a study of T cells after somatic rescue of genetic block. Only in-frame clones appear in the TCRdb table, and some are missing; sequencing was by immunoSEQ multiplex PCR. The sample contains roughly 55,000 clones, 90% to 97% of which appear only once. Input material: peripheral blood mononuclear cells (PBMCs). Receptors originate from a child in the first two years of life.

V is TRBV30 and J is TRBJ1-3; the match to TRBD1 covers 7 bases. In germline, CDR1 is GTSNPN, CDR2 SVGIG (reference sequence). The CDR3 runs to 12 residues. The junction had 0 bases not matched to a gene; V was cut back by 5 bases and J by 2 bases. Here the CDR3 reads CAWDRAGNTIYF. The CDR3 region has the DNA TGTGCCTGGGACAGGGCTGGAAACACCATATATTTT.

The CDR3 protein is CASSLAGEGYNEQFF. The CDR3 nucleotides are TGTGCCAGCAGCCTAGCGGGAGAAGGGTACAATGAGCAGTTCTTC. V gene TRBV6-5 combines with J gene TRBJ2-1; 10 bases line up with TRBD2. Germline V gene lookup returns CDR1 MNHEY and CDR2 SVGAGI. The CDR3 is 15 residues long. V was pared by 6 bases and J by 4 bases, with 6 bases of the junction left unmatched.

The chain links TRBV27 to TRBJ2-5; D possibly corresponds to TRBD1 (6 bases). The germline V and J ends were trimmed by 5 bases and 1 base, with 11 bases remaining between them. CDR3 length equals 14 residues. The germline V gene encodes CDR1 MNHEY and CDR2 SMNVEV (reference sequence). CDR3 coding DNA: TGTGCCAGCAGTCGCAGGGGTAGCCAAGAGACCCAGTACTTC. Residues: CASSRRGSQETQYF.

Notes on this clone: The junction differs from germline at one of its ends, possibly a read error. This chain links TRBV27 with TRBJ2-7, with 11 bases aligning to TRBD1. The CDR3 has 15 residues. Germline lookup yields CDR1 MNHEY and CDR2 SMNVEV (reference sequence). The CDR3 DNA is TGTGCCAGCCGTTTCGCCGGGACAGGGGGCTACGAGCAGTACTTC. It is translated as CASRFAGTGGYEQYF.

The CDR3 bases are TGTGCCAGCAGCTTGTTGGGGGGCGCCAATGAAAAACTGTTTTTT. This gives the protein CASSLLGGANEKLFF. The rearrangement links TRBV5-6 to TRBJ1-4; D may be TRBD1 (6 bases). This CDR3 is built from 15 residues. Germline CDR1 and CDR2: SGHDT and YYEEEE. V lost 1 base, J lost 5 bases, and 12 bases lay in between.

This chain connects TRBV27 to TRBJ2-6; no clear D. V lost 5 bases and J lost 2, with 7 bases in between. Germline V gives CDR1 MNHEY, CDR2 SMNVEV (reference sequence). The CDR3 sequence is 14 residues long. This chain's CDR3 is CASSLVAGANVLTF. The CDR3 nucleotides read TGTGCCAGCAGTCTGGTGGCTGGGGCCAACGTCCTGACTTTC.